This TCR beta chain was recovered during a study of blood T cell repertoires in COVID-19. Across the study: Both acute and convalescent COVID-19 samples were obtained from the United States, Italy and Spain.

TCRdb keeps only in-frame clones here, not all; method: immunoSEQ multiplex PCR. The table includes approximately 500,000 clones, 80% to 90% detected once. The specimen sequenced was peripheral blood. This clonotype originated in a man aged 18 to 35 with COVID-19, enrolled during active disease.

The CDR3 here is CASSPRDLPYSNQPQHF. The CDR3 region has the DNA TGTGCCAGCAGTCCCCGGGATCTACCATATAGCAATCAGCCCCAGCATTTT. V and J are TRBV6-6 and TRBJ1-5; D unclear. CDR1 is MNHNY, CDR2 SVGAGI, per germline (reference sequence). The CDR3 is 17 amino acids. The V end was cut by 5 bases, the J end by 0 bases, with 17 bases between.